This T cell receptor beta chain was captured in a study of STAT3 mutations in large granular lymphocyte leukemia. Study outcomes and limitations: In T-cell large granular lymphocyte leukemia, about half of patients showed multiple immunodominant subclonotypes.

This clone appeared once. Its antigen is not known. The protocol was immunoSEQ multiplex PCR, while the TCRdb copy is restricted to in-frame clones and leaves out a portion. The sample has some 3,900 clones; less than 70% are singletons. The germline V gene encodes CDR1 MNHNY and CDR2 SVGAGI (reference sequence). V was clipped by 6 bases and J by 2 bases, with 14 bases between them. The CDR3 totals 14 residues. The chain combines TRBV6-6 with TRBJ2-7; D gene ambiguous. The source material was peripheral blood mononuclear cells. The receptor comes from a man in his sixties with T-cell large granular lymphocyte leukemia. Some clones in this sample may be carry-over from other donors' samples. CDR3 residues: CASRPIGGTYEQYV. CDR3 DNA: TGTGCCAGCAGGCCCATAGGCGGTACCTACGAGCAGTACGTC.